This T cell receptor (beta chain) was identified during a study of shared clonotypes between healthy human individuals (dated by TCRdb to 2020 to 2021). In the study overall: The cohort comprised two women and three men aged 18 to 49 years. For each donor, three plates each were used for CD4 naive and CD4 memory, two plates were used for CD8 naive, and one plate was used for CD8 memory. To estimate repertoire size and how much clonotype sharing occurs between individuals, the study deeply sequenced the blood TCR repertoires of roughly 5 healthy adults. Libraries were prepared and TCR repertoires were sequenced by different laboratories using diverse techniques, in order to increase sequencing depth and limit assay-specific biases. Between about 0.8 and 9 billion PBMCs per donor were obtained by leukapheresis. The study at large found these results: Because the study included only a small number of donors, the genetic and exposure-history diversity represented was limited. Sharing across a handful of donors was observed for approximately 5% of naive CD4, 3.5% of naive CD8, 2.3% of memory CD4, and roughly 0.43% of memory CD8 clonotypes. Pairwise subsampling led to the expectation that sequencing depth would affect the degree of clonotype sharing among donors. Even with the large sequencing depth, rarefaction of the sorted-subset datasets indicated that sequencing was incomplete. Higher generation probabilities were observed for clonotypes shared by all four sorted-subset donors than for non-shared clonotypes. Estimated clonotype richness was generally larger for naive than for memory subsets. Sampling was restricted to blood, and TCR repertoires in tissues likely differ from the TCR repertoires found in blood.

Points on this clone: The antigen this receptor binds is unknown. The input lacks base qualities; no much larger clone sits a single base away.

V and J lose 0 bases and 5 bases, and a span of 15 bases separates them. From the cysteine through the phenylalanine, the CDR3 covers 16 amino acids. Only the CDR3 region is kept as DNA, spanning 48 bases read in frame from base 1. From a lookup of the germline V gene, CDR1 and CDR2 are LGHNA and YSLEER. TCR CDR3 regions were amplified from genomic DNA by multiplex PCR using the deep immunoSEQ assay. For each cell subset, the extracted genomic DNA was distributed evenly across all wells of several immunoSEQ 96-well plates, and each plate served as one replicate. Each replicate PCR for sorted subsets received around 210 ng genomic DNA, equal to roughly 29,000 T cell genomes. The purified libraries were quantified using a Qubit 3.0 fluorometer, sized with a Bioanalyzer 2100, and then quantified again using the KAPA Library Quantification kit. Every immunoSEQ 96-well plate was sequenced on a dedicated single-read 150-cycle Illumina NextSeq 550 flow cell. As for the authors' bioinformatics: Because the immunoSEQ output included only junctional sequences and no quality scores, the filtering could not be the same as the filtering used for full-length reads. Sequences were annotated with PyIR, a Python wrapper for IgBLAST v1.9, using IMGT germline references to assign V/J genes and CDR3. Reads with weak V/J assignments (E-value above 1e-6), missing CDR3, stop codons, out-of-frame junctions, or ambiguous translated residues were removed. V3J clonotypes were defined by identical inferred V gene, J gene, and CDR3 amino acid sequence. To compute the percentage overlap between repertoires, the number of shared unique clonotypes was divided by the size of the smaller repertoire. Richness of each repertoire was evaluated using RTK rarefaction, the Chao1 estimator, and Recon v2.1 estimates of unobserved clonotypes. Generation probabilities for all TCRbeta clonotypes obtained by the gDNA method from several donors were computed using OLGA. As stored in TCRdb, this immuneACCESS dataset retains in-frame rearrangements with V and J assigned. A fraction of the clones does not appear; measured against another copy, unresolved V genes explain less than half of the discrepancy, and the remainder lacks a known reason. V and J calls and clone size are those listed in that table; D and trimming were worked out from the DNA. For this sample there are some 2,000,000 clones; about 94% appear just once. 0.9% to 1.4% of the sample lies in the top ten.

CD8 naive samples were obtained by positive selection for CCR7 among CD45RO-negative cells, yielding a CD45RA+CCR7+ population from which TemRA cells were excluded. The donors were healthy, HIV-negative adults who had no recently reported acute infections or vaccinations. Only Caucasian adults living in Nashville, Tennessee, USA were represented among the donors. Blood was collected by leukapheresis, and PBMCs were isolated by Ficoll-Histopaque density gradient centrifugation and then cryopreserved in liquid nitrogen vapor phase. Analytical flow cytometry was used to check the purity and quantity of every magnetically sorted T cell population. Each sorted fraction had its genomic DNA isolated and then quantified by UV absorbance on a Nanodrop 2000c.

The sequenced sample was naive CD8+ T cells sorted from blood. The cell subset or site label of this sample denotes: CD45RA+CCR7+. The receptor's source is a man aged 18 to 29 in good health. Here the chain combines TRBV4-3 and TRBJ2-3, and the D gene may be TRBD2, 5 bases matching. The nucleotide sequence reads as follows: TGCGCCAGCAGCCAAGAATGGACTCGCACGGGAGATACGCAGTATTTT. Its protein reads: CASSQEWTRTGDTQYF.